This TCR beta chain came from a study of CD8 T cells in Susac syndrome. Study-wide results and limits: In TEMRA cells and active patients, CD8+ clonal expansion in Susac reached its peak.

The patients with Susac syndrome were individuals who fulfilled the recently defined diagnostic criteria for disease that was either definite or probable. With random hexamers, roughly 0.45 to 1 ug RNA was reverse transcribed. MiXCR was run by TCRdb on the immunoSEQ multiplex PCR reads, yielding one entry per CDR3 protein. The profile covers about 81,000 distinct CDR3 sequences, with 94% appearing a single time and roughly 0.88% taken by the ten largest. Deletions cut 10 bases from V and 2 bases from J, with 14 bases between. The CDR3 totals 13 residues. Germline V gene data show CDR1 as MNHEY and CDR2 as SVGAGI. As regards this clonotype: Its target is unknown.

Sample: CD8+ T cells from PBMCs. This sequence was found in a human donor with Susac syndrome. This chain joins TRBV6-5 and TRBJ2-5; TRBD2 is a possible D gene (6 bases). The CDR3 loop is CAIQPGLQETQYF. As DNA, the CDR3 is TGTGCCATTCAACCGGGACTTCAAGAGACCCAGTACTTC.